This T cell receptor beta chain was identified during a study of blood T cell repertoires in COVID-19. About the research overall: COVID-19 samples from acute and convalescent phases originated in the United States, Italy and Spain. PBMCs, B-cell-depleted T cells, or T cells were the source of the cDNA or gDNA that made up the material.

In the authors' workflow: Quantification of nucleated cells was approximated via reference gene primer amplification. Measured with immunoSEQ multiplex PCR; TCRdb has only the in-frame clones, and not every one. That table gives V, J and clone size, and the DNA gave D and trimming. The sample shows around 68,000 clones, 89% of them seen only once. The CDR3 is 12 amino acids. V was trimmed by 5 bases and J by 4 bases, leaving 7 bases between them. Germline lookup yields CDR1 KGHDR and CDR2 SFDVKD. The gene calls are TRBV24-1 and TRBJ1-1, with unresolved D. The sequenced sample was peripheral blood. The TCR sequence derives from a man between 50 and 59 years old with active COVID-19. The CDR3 DNA sequence: TGTGCCACCAGTGTGACTGGCACTGAAGCTTTCTTT. Residues: CATSVTGTEAFF.